Presented here are 27 T cell receptor beta chains from one specimen sequenced in a study of blood T cell repertoires in COVID-19. Clones were read by immunoSEQ multiplex PCR, and TCRdb kept only the in-frame ones, dropping some. Of around 100,000 clones listed, 80% to 90% are singletons. Sequencing used peripheral blood. The receptors stem from a human donor in a cohort sampled during active COVID-19.

V is TRBV18 and J is TRBJ1-4; 10 nucleotides match TRBD1. In germline, CDR1 is KGHSH, CDR2 LQKENI. The CDR3 spans 14 residues. V trimming: 5 bases; J trimming: 12 bases; junction bases outside the gene matches: 9. This CDR3 reads CASSTGTGVKELFF. The CDR3 nucleotides read TGTGCCAGCTCAACCGGGACAGGGGTGAAGGAACTGTTTTTT.

The gene calls are TRBV28 and TRBJ1-3, with TRBD1 matching 7 bases. Germline lookup yields CDR1 MDHEN and CDR2 SYDVKM. The CDR3 consists of 16 residues. The trim removed 8 bases at V and 0 bases at J, leaving 10 bases unmatched. The CDR3 DNA reads as TGTGCCAGCGCCAGGACAGGCGTGTTCTCTGGAAACACCATATATTTT. Translated: CASARTGVFSGNTIYF.

The genes are TRBV7-3 and TRBJ2-1, with 10 bases that match TRBD1. Germline V gene data show CDR1 as SGHTA and CDR2 as FQGTGA. The CDR3 runs 15 residues. Trimming cost V 5 bases and J 4 bases; bases outside gene matches: 5. The CDR3, as DNA: TGTGCCAGCAGCACGACAGGGGGCGGATACAATGAGCAGTTCTTC. Protein sequence: CASSTTGGGYNEQFF.

A note on this clone: This same CDR3 is encoded by further DNA sequences in the sample. This chain links TRBV5-1 with TRBJ1-1; D is ambiguous. Germline V gives CDR1 SGHRS, CDR2 YFSETQ. V was trimmed by 1 base and J by 3 bases, leaving 7 bases between them. CDR3 length equals 13 residues. The chain's CDR3 is CASSLKQDTEAFF. The CDR3 DNA follows: TGCGCCAGCAGCTTGAAGCAGGACACTGAAGCTTTCTTT.

This clone was recorded a few times. The chain recombines TRBV5-4 with TRBJ1-3, with D possibly being TRBD1 (5 bases). V was trimmed by 4 bases and J by 0 bases, leaving 14 bases between them. The germline V gene has CDR1 SGHNT and CDR2 YYREEE (reference sequence). The CDR3 sequence is 16 residues long. For the CDR3, the DNA is TGTGCCAGCAGCCCACCCCCGACAGTCTCTGGAAACACCATATATTTT. Encoded protein: CASSPPPTVSGNTIYF.

This clone was seen just once. This chain joins TRBV19 and TRBJ1-1, with D perhaps TRBD1 (6 bases). There are 14 residues in the CDR3. Germline V gene sequence: CDR1 LNHDA, CDR2 SQIVND (reference sequence). Trimming removed 6 bases at V and 6 bases at J, with 17 bases between. CDR3 loop: CASSQQGVGSEAFF. In nucleotides, the CDR3 is TGTGCCAGTAGCCAACAGGGTGTGGGGTCTGAAGCTTTCTTT.

In the case of this clone: The junction differs from germline at one of its ends, possibly a read error. The gene calls are TRBV28 and TRBJ1-1; the D gene is possibly TRBD1 (6 bases). CDR3 length: 13 amino acids. Germline V CDR1 and CDR2: MDHEN, SYDVKM. CDR3 sequence: CASSLPLQGQAHF. The CDR3 DNA follows: TGTGCCAGCAGTTTACCCCTGCAGGGGCAGGCGCACTTT.

The chain has TRBV4-1 and TRBJ1-2; possibly TRBD1 for D (6 bases). V lost 3 bases and J 14 bases, leaving 16 bases between the germline ends. Germline V gene data show CDR1 as MGHRA and CDR2 as YSYEKL. The CDR3 covers 12 residues. For the CDR3, the DNA is TGCGCCAGCAGCCAGGACCAGGGGCCCACGACCTTC. It encodes CASSQDQGPTTF.

The V and J genes are TRBV9 and TRBJ2-2; TRBD1 might be the D (5 bases). CDR3 length: 18 amino acids. Per germline, CDR1 SGDLS and CDR2 YYNGEE. The V end was cut by 0 bases, the J end by 0 bases, with 15 bases between. The CDR3 reads CASSVVVSGRPNTGELFF. CDR3 nucleotide sequence: TGTGCCAGCAGCGTAGTGGTCTCAGGGCGTCCGAACACCGGGGAGCTGTTTTTT.

This chain joins TRBV28 and TRBJ2-1, with 7 bases matching TRBD1. Trimming cost V 7 bases and J 5 bases; bases outside gene matches: 14. Germline CDR1 is MDHEN and CDR2 is SYDVKM. The CDR3 totals 16 residues. CDR3 sequence: CASTAPTTGLHNEQFF. The CDR3 coding sequence is TGTGCCAGCACCGCGCCAACGACAGGGTTGCACAATGAGCAGTTCTTC.

The table lists this clone with a few counts. The V call is TRBV12-5, the J call TRBJ1-1; 9 bases are shared with TRBD1. Germline loops: CDR1 LGHNT, CDR2 FRNRAP. With V trimmed by 1 base and J by 2 bases, 5 bases remained unmatched. The CDR3 has 16 residues. Written as DNA, the CDR3 is TGTGCTAGTGGTTTGGCTAACAGGGGGCCCAACACTGAAGCTTTCTTT. Encoded protein: CASGLANRGPNTEAFF. The full variable domain, its missing parts supplied by reference TRBV12-5 and TRBJ1-1, is DARVTQTPRHKVTEMGQEVTMRCQPILGHNTVFWYRQTMMQGLELLAYFRNRAPLDDSGMPKDRFSAEMPDATLATLKIQPSEPRDSAVYFCASGLANRGPNTEAFFGQGTRLTVV.

The chain recombines TRBV4-3 with TRBJ2-2, with D tentatively TRBD2 (5 bases). This CDR3 region has 14 residues. V gave up 5 bases and J gave up 1 base, with 8 bases separating them. In germline, CDR1 is LGHNA, CDR2 YSLEER. In DNA form, the CDR3 reads TGCGCCAGCAGCTACGGGGAGAACACCGGGGAGCTGTTTTTT. The encoded protein is CASSYGENTGELFF.

The chain combines TRBV19 with TRBJ1-2; maybe TRBD1 (5 bases). The CDR3 has 15 amino acids. Germline CDR1 and CDR2: LNHDA and SQIVND (reference sequence). The V end was cut by 8 bases, the J end by 5 bases, with 21 bases between. For the CDR3, the DNA is TGTGCCAGTTGCGATCCATCGTCGGGGGGTTATGGCTACACCTTC. This sequence encodes CASCDPSSGGYGYTF.

This rearrangement joins TRBV5-1 to TRBJ2-7; 9 bases line up with TRBD1. The CDR3 has 14 residues. Germline V lookup: CDR1 SGHRS, CDR2 YFSETQ. The V gene end was trimmed by 3 bases and the J gene end by 2 bases; junction bases not matched to a gene: 3. DNA for the CDR3: TGCGCCAGCAGCTGGGACAGGGCACCCTACGAGCAGTACTTC. Amino acid sequence: CASSWDRAPYEQYF. Supplemented by reference TRBV5-1 and TRBJ2-7, the full variable domain reads KAGVTQTPRYLIKTRGQQVTLSCSPISGHRSVSWYQQTPGQGLQFLFEYFSETQRNKGNFPGRFSGRQFSNSRSEMNVSTLELGDSALYLCASSWDRAPYEQYFGPGTRLTVT.

V and J are TRBV18 and TRBJ2-1, with TRBD2 matching 9 bases. V trimming: 7 bases; J trimming: 7 bases; junction bases outside the gene matches: 14. CDR1 KGHSH and CDR2 LQKENI come from the germline V gene. The CDR3 loop spans 16 amino acids. The CDR3: CASLEGLAVLSNEQFF. DNA for the CDR3: TGTGCCAGCTTAGAGGGACTAGCCGTTTTAAGTAATGAGCAGTTCTTC. The variable domain in full, completed from reference TRBV18 and TRBJ2-1, reads NAGVMQNPRHLVRRRGQEARLRCSPMKGHSHVYWYRQLPEEGLKFMVYLQKENIIDESGMPKERFSAEFPKEGPSILRIQQVVRGDSAAYFCASLEGLAVLSNEQFFGPGTRLTVL.

The rearrangement links TRBV7-6 to TRBJ2-3, with 9 positions matching TRBD2. This CDR3 has 17 amino acids. J lost 1 base, V lost 2 bases, and 7 bases had no gene match. CDR1 is SGHVS, CDR2 FNYEAQ, per germline. In DNA, the CDR3 is TGTGCCAGCAGCTTACTAGCGGGACCCGCCCGCACAGATACGCAGTATTTT. Translated, it gives CASSLLAGPARTDTQYF.

This clone was detected once. The chain recombines TRBV9 with TRBJ1-2, with D uncertain. In germline, CDR1 is SGDLS, CDR2 YYNGEE. Trimming took 4 bases from V and 3 from J, leaving 16 bases between them. The CDR3 extends over 15 amino acids. The DNA of the CDR3 is TGTGCCAGCAGCTTGTGGGGAGGGCCTGACTATGGCTACACCTTC. It translates to CASSLWGGPDYGYTF.

J is TRBJ2-3 and V is TRBV10-3; TRBD2 might be the D (5 bases). Germline V gene lookup returns CDR1 ENHRY and CDR2 SYGVKD. Trimming stripped 7 bases from V and 4 bases from J, with 9 bases between. This CDR3 is 12 amino acids long. CDR3 region: CAIKGSSDTQYF. CDR3 sequence (DNA): TGTGCCATCAAAGGGAGCTCAGATACGCAGTATTTT.

V gene TRBV18 combines with J gene TRBJ2-5; a weak D match, TRBD2 (5 bases). The CDR3 spans 14 residues. V lost 3 bases to trimming and J lost 0 bases, with 8 bases between them. Germline V lookup: CDR1 KGHSH, CDR2 LQKENI. CDR3 sequence reads: CASSPLGDQETQYF. DNA of the CDR3: TGTGCCAGCTCACCTCTGGGAGACCAAGAGACCCAGTACTTC.

The rearrangement joins TRBV15 to TRBJ1-2; a possible D gene is TRBD1 (6 bases). Germline CDR1 and CDR2: LNHNV and YYDKDF (reference sequence). The CDR3 runs to 13 residues. Between the trimmed V and J ends, which lost 3 bases and 9 bases, there was a span of 14 bases. DNA for the CDR3: TGTGCCACCAGCAGCCCCTGGGGGGGCAGCTACACCTTC. This codes for CATSSPWGGSYTF.

The chain joins TRBV30 to TRBJ2-3; the D is unclear. Trimming removed 0 bases from V and 5 bases from J, with 6 bases in between. Germline-derived CDR1 and CDR2 are GTSNPN and SVGIG (reference sequence). The CDR3 covers 12 residues. CDR3 coding DNA: TGTGCCTGGAGTGTACAAATAGATACGCAGTATTTT. Residues: CAWSVQIDTQYF.

The chain employs TRBV2 and TRBJ1-2; maybe TRBD1 (5 bases). Germline loops: CDR1 SNHLY, CDR2 FYNNEI. This CDR3 spans 14 amino acids. V dropped 4 bases and J dropped 4 bases, with 13 bases sitting between them. The CDR3 DNA reads TGTGCCAGCAGTGGCCAGGGTTCGGGCTATGGCTACACCTTC. Translation: CASSGQGSGYGYTF.

The chain couples TRBV5-5 to TRBJ1-4, with 7 bases lining up with TRBD1. This CDR3 has 14 residues. V trimming: 2 bases; J trimming: 8 bases; junction bases outside the gene matches: 6. CDR1 and CDR2 (germline): SGHKS, YYEKEE (reference sequence). The CDR3 sequence: CASSFRDSTEKLFF. The CDR3 nucleotides are TGTGCCAGCAGCTTCCGGGACAGTACCGAAAAACTGTTTTTT.

This clone is a singleton in its sample. The chain joins TRBV29-1 to TRBJ1-1; 8 nucleotides agree with TRBD1. The J segment lost 0 bases and the V segment lost 5 bases, leaving 2 bases of the junction unmatched. CDR1 SQVTM and CDR2 ANQGSEA come from the germline V gene. The CDR3 covers 13 residues. The CDR3 here is CSVIQGVNTEAFF. CDR3 DNA: TGCAGCGTTATACAGGGGGTGAACACTGAAGCTTTCTTT.

This clone appeared a few times. V gene TRBV6-5 combines with J gene TRBJ2-2; TRBD1 matches at 8 bases. Germline CDR1 and CDR2: MNHEY and SVGAGI. J lost 4 bases, V lost 7 bases, and 8 bases had no gene match. The CDR3 is made up of 15 amino acids. CDR3 amino acids: CASTPADRVTGELFF. DNA of the CDR3: TGTGCCAGCACCCCAGCGGACAGGGTCACCGGGGAGCTGTTTTTT.

The rearrangement uses TRBV7-9 and TRBJ1-3; TRBD1 might be the D (5 bases). The CDR3 has 15 amino acids. Germline assignment: CDR1 SEHNR and CDR2 FQNEAQ (reference sequence). Trimming pared 1 base from V and 1 base from J, leaving 8 bases between. As DNA, the CDR3 is TGTGCCAGCAGCTTAGACGGGGGGTCTGGAAACACCATATATTTT. It yields the protein CASSLDGGSGNTIYF. The variable domain in full, with the rest retrieved from reference TRBV7-9 and TRBJ1-3, is DTGVSQNPRHKITKRGQNVTFRCDPISEHNRLYWYRQTLGQGPEFLTYFQNEAQLEKSRLLSDRFSAERPKGSFSTLEIQRTEQGDSAMYLCASSLDGGSGNTIYFGEGSWLTVV.

The V and J genes are TRBV2 and TRBJ1-5, with 11 positions matching TRBD1. The V segment lost 7 bases and the J segment 1 base; nucleotides outside the gene matches: 6. The germline V gene has CDR1 SNHLY and CDR2 FYNNEI. CDR3 length: 16 amino acids. The CDR3 bases are TGTGCCAGCAAAGGACAGGGGGCTAAAAGCAATCAGCCCCAGCATTTT. Protein: CASKGQGAKSNQPQHF.